This T cell receptor beta chain is from a study of identical twins. This clonotype was recorded a few times. TCRdb ran MiXCR on the 5' RACE reads and lists one entry per CDR3 protein. The sample has 650,000 to 750,000 distinct CDR3 sequences, 21% seen once; the top ten hold 4% to 4.5%. The CDR3 totals 17 residues. The V segment lost 5 bases and the J segment 5 bases; nucleotides outside the gene matches: 11. Per the germline V gene, CDR1 is MNHNS and CDR2 is SASEGT. This sample also belongs to another study, concerning T cells expressing NK-cell markers.

The gene calls are TRBV6-1 and TRBJ2-5, with TRBD2 matching over 13 bases. The sequencing input was PBMCs. The clonotype was recovered from a woman between 18 and 29 years old in good health. The CDR3 protein is CASSRDTSGRVKETQYF. The CDR3 coding sequence is TGTGCCAGCAGTCGAGATACTAGCGGGAGGGTCAAGGAGACCCAGTACTTC.